Listed below are T cell receptor beta chains from one sample, sequenced in a study of blood T cell repertoires in COVID-19. Generated by immunoSEQ multiplex PCR, the TCRdb table keeps only in-frame clones and is missing some. The table has 150,000 to 200,000 clones, about four fifths seen once; the top ten hold roughly 14%. Sequenced sample: peripheral blood. These receptors all stem from a woman older than 75 with acute or convalescent COVID-19. The CDR3 runs from the conserved cysteine through the conserved F or W. D genes are given only for firm matches. Not all rows give a size; the values are once, few, many and, for expanded clones, a class.

v_gene	abundance	d_gene	j_gene	CDR3nt	CDR3aa
TRBV19	NA	TRBD2	TRBJ2-1	TGTGCCAGTAGTATATATGAGCGGGGGGGCAGTTTAAATGAGCAGTTCTTC	CASSIYERGGSLNEQFF
TRBV21-1	NA	NA	TRBJ2-7	TGTGCCAGCAGCAAAGCCCTTAGCGGGAGCCCTACCTACGAGCAGTACTTC	CASSKALSGSPTYEQYF
TRBV27	few	TRBD1	TRBJ1-1	TGTGCCAGCAGCAGGGGGACGGGGACTGAAGCTTTCTTT	CASSRGTGTEAFF
TRBV18	NA	NA	TRBJ1-2	TGTGCCAGCTCACGGAGTGAAACCTATGGCTACACCTTC	CASSRSETYGYTF
TRBV5-6	NA	NA	TRBJ1-3	TGTGCCAGCAGCTTGGTGCCATCGAGTGGAAACACCATATATTTT	CASSLVPSSGNTIYF
TRBV18	NA	NA	TRBJ2-2	TGTGCCAGCTCACCTTGGACAGACAGCACCGGGGAGCTGTTTTTT	CASSPWTDSTGELFF
TRBV7-8	few	NA	TRBJ2-3	TGTGCCAGCAGCTTAGGGGGGCCCACAGATACGCAGTATTTT	CASSLGGPTDTQYF
TRBV7-8	NA	NA	TRBJ1-1	TGTGCCAGCAGCTTAAGAACTGAGATGAACACTGAAGCTTTCTTT	CASSLRTEMNTEAFF
TRBV4-1	NA	TRBD2	TRBJ2-3	TGCGCCAGCAGCCAAGTGTCTAGCGGGAGGTCCACAGATACGCAGTATTTT	CASSQVSSGRSTDTQYF
TRBV18	NA	NA	TRBJ2-5	TGTGCCAGCTCACCACAAGAGGAGACCCAGTACTTC	CASSPQEETQYF
TRBV7-9	NA	TRBD2	TRBJ2-1	TGTGCCAGCAGCTCCACACGGGGGGGCAGCTCCTACAATGAGCAGTTCTTC	CASSSTRGGSSYNEQFF
TRBV3-1/TRBV3-2	NA	TRBD1	TRBJ2-5	TGTGCCAGCAGCCAAGATCCCTGGGACAGTGTAGAACAAGAGACCCAGTACTTC	CASSQDPWDSVEQETQYF
TRBV19	NA	NA	TRBJ1-2	TGTGCCAGTAGTATAAGGCGGAACTATGGCTACACCTTC	CASSIRRNYGYTF
TRBV12-5	once	TRBD1	TRBJ1-1	TGTGCTAGTGGTTTGAGGAGGACAGGGGGTATGATGACTGAAGCTTTCTTT	CASGLRRTGGMMTEAFF
TRBV27	few	TRBD1	TRBJ1-2	TGTGCCAGCAGTCCCTCGGGACAGGCGTTCTATGGCTACACCTTC	CASSPSGQAFYGYTF
TRBV11-2	NA	NA	TRBJ1-2	TGTGCCAGCAGCTCTATGGGCGGCTACACCTTC	CASSSMGGYTF
TRBV24-1	NA	NA	TRBJ2-3	TGTGCCACCAGTGAGAGTGGGTCCGGGAGTACAGATACGCAGTATTTT	CATSESGSGSTDTQYF
TRBV7-8	NA	NA	TRBJ2-2	TGTGCCAGCAGCACCCGGGAAGCAGTAAACGGGGAGCTGTTTTTT	CASSTREAVNGELFF
TRBV5-1	few	TRBD1	TRBJ1-1	TGCGCCAGCAGCTTGGGGACAGGGAACACTGAAGCTTTCTTT	CASSLGTGNTEAFF
TRBV15	NA	NA	TRBJ1-2	TGTGCCACCAGCACGGGGGGCTTTGGCTACACCTTC	CATSTGGFGYTF
TRBV4-1	NA	TRBD1	TRBJ1-2	TGCGCCAGCAGCCAGCCCGGACAGGGTAACTATGGCTACACCTTC	CASSQPGQGNYGYTF
TRBV7-9	NA	TRBD1	TRBJ2-5	TGTGCCAGCAGCCCGGGACAGGGTAGAGAGACCCAGTACTTC	CASSPGQGRETQYF
TRBV2	NA	NA	TRBJ2-7	TGTGCCAGCAGGCCCGGGATCGGCCGATACGAGCAGTACTTC	CASRPGIGRYEQYF
TRBV20-1	NA	NA	TRBJ1-1	TGCAGTGCTAGTGAGGCGGTTAACACTGAAGCTTTCTTT	CSASEAVNTEAFF